A selection of T cell receptor beta chains follows, all from one sample in a study of T cell changes during pregnancy in multiple sclerosis. Generated by immunoSEQ multiplex PCR, the TCRdb table keeps only in-frame clones and is missing some. This sample has approximately 40,000 clones; about nine tenths occur once, and the top ten carry 0.37%. This specimen was CD4+ T cells from peripheral blood mononuclear cells, taken after pregnancy. The receptors stem from a female donor in good health, enrolled as a control in a pregnancy study. CDR3s include the opening cysteine and the closing phenylalanine or tryptophan. A D gene is named only where the DNA matches it firmly. Size values are once, few and many counts, or a class for expanded clones, and some rows have none.

size: NA
D: NA
V: TRBV7-2
J: TRBJ1-1
DNA: TGTGCCAGCAGCTTAGATCCAGGGATGAACACTGAAGCTTTCTTT
CDR3: CASSLDPGMNTEAFF

size: NA
D: TRBD1
V: TRBV15
J: TRBJ2-7
DNA: TGTGCCACCCGACCGCAGGGGGACTACGAGCAGTACTTC
CDR3: CATRPQGDYEQYF

size: NA
D: NA
V: TRBV30
J: TRBJ2-7
DNA: TGTGCCTGGAGTGTACTAGGGCAGGGGAGCTCCTACGAGCAGTACTTC
CDR3: CAWSVLGQGSSYEQYF

size: NA
D: NA
V: TRBV6-1
J: TRBJ2-5
DNA: TGTGCCAGCAGTGAAGCTTCGGGGGGCTCTGAGACCCAGTACTTC
CDR3: CASSEASGGSETQYF

size: NA
D: TRBD2
V: TRBV7-2
J: TRBJ2-5
DNA: TGTGCCAGCAGCTTGGGAGGGAGCGGGGGGGCGGAGACCCAGTACTTC
CDR3: CASSLGGSGGAETQYF

size: NA
D: NA
V: TRBV20-1
J: TRBJ2-1
DNA: TGCAGTGCAAGACCATACAATGAGCAGTTCTTC
CDR3: CSARPYNEQFF

size: NA
D: NA
V: TRBV5-1
J: TRBJ1-2
DNA: TGCGCCAGCAGCTTGTACCAGGGCCCTAACTATGGCTACACCTTC
CDR3: CASSLYQGPNYGYTF

size: NA
D: TRBD1
V: TRBV10-3
J: TRBJ1-6
DNA: TGTGCCATCAGTGGGGGACAGGGAGTGAATTCACCCCTCCACTTT
CDR3: CAISGGQGVNSPLHF

size: NA
D: NA
V: TRBV5-1
J: TRBJ2-7
DNA: TGCGCCAGCAGCCTAGCGTCTCTCTCCTACGAGCAGTACTTC
CDR3: CASSLASLSYEQYF

size: NA
D: NA
V: TRBV6-1
J: TRBJ2-7
DNA: TGTGCCAGCAGTGATGAGGGGGCCTACGAGCAGTACTTC
CDR3: CASSDEGAYEQYF

size: NA
D: NA
V: TRBV6-1
J: TRBJ2-1
DNA: TGTGCCAGCAGGATAGGGGGGGGGACCTACAATGAGCAGTTCTTC
CDR3: CASRIGGGTYNEQFF

size: NA
D: NA
V: TRBV19
J: TRBJ1-1
DNA: TGTGCCAGTAGTACAACAGGGAACACTGAAGCTTTCTTT
CDR3: CASSTTGNTEAFF

size: NA
D: NA
V: TRBV5-5
J: TRBJ1-1
DNA: TGTGCCAGCAGCTGGGTGAGGGGAGGTGAAGCTTTCTTT
CDR3: CASSWVRGGEAFF

size: NA
D: TRBD1
V: TRBV29-1
J: TRBJ1-1
DNA: TGCAGCGTCAAATTGGGGACAGGAACGACTGAAGCTTTCTTT
CDR3: CSVKLGTGTTEAFF

size: NA
D: TRBD1
V: TRBV6-1
J: TRBJ1-2
DNA: TGTGCCAGCAGCGTCCGGGACAGCACGGGGTATGGCTACACCTTC
CDR3: CASSVRDSTGYGYTF

size: NA
D: NA
V: TRBV4-3
J: TRBJ2-3
DNA: TGCGCCAGCAGCCAAGCGCCGACAGGAGCTAGCACAGATACGCAGTATTTT
CDR3: CASSQAPTGASTDTQYF

size: NA
D: NA
V: TRBV18
J: TRBJ2-5
DNA: TGTGCCAGCTCACCAAGCTCGGCCGGGGGGCTAGGAGAGACCCAGTACTTC
CDR3: CASSPSSAGGLGETQYF

size: NA
D: NA
V: TRBV5-8
J: TRBJ1-2
DNA: TGTGCCAGCAGCTGGAGTCGGACAGCCCCCGATGGCTACACCTTC
CDR3: CASSWSRTAPDGYTF

size: NA
D: TRBD1
V: TRBV2
J: TRBJ2-5
DNA: TGTGCCAGCGGCGACCCGACAGGGGGATGGGGGCAAGAGACCCAGTACTTC
CDR3: CASGDPTGGWGQETQYF

size: NA
D: NA
V: TRBV5-1
J: TRBJ2-7
DNA: TGCGCCAGCAGCTTGGGGCAACCCCCCTACGAGCAGTACTTC
CDR3: CASSLGQPPYEQYF

size: NA
D: TRBD1
V: TRBV5-1
J: TRBJ2-6
DNA: TGCGCCAGCAGCTTAGGGGGCTCCGTCCTGACTTTC
CDR3: CASSLGGSVLTF

size: once
D: NA
V: TRBV5-1
J: TRBJ1-2
DNA: TGCGCCAGCAGCTTGTCAACCCGGGGTGGCTACACCTTC
CDR3: CASSLSTRGGYTF

size: NA
D: NA
V: TRBV5-5
J: TRBJ1-1
DNA: TGTGCCAGCAGCTTTCGAGGGTTTTTTGGCACTGAAGCTTTCTTT
CDR3: CASSFRGFFGTEAFF

size: NA
D: TRBD2
V: TRBV5-1
J: TRBJ2-2
DNA: TGCGCCAGCAGCTTTTTAGCGGGAGGGAGCACCGGGGAGCTGTTTTTT
CDR3: CASSFLAGGSTGELFF

size: NA
D: TRBD2
V: TRBV28
J: TRBJ2-3
DNA: TGTGCCAGCAGTCCCGGGACTAGCGGCACAGATACGCAGTATTTT
CDR3: CASSPGTSGTDTQYF

size: few
D: TRBD1
V: TRBV7-8
J: TRBJ2-1
DNA: TGTGCCAGCAGCGGGACAGGGTACAATGAGCAGTTCTTC
CDR3: CASSGTGYNEQFF

size: NA
D: NA
V: TRBV6-1
J: TRBJ1-2
DNA: TGTGCCAGCAGTGGAGGGGGGGAGGGTAACTATGGCTACACCTTC
CDR3: CASSGGGEGNYGYTF

size: NA
D: TRBD1
V: TRBV2
J: TRBJ1-2
DNA: TGTGCCAGCAGTCGGGACAGGGGAAATGGCTACACCTTC
CDR3: CASSRDRGNGYTF

size: NA
D: NA
V: TRBV6-5
J: TRBJ2-7
DNA: TGTGCCAGCATGGTTCCGGGGGTCTACGAGCAGTACTTC
CDR3: CASMVPGVYEQYF

size: NA
D: NA
V: TRBV4-3
J: TRBJ1-5
DNA: TGCGCCAGCAGCCAAGAAGGGGCAGGTTCGCGCAATCAGCCCCAGCATTTT
CDR3: CASSQEGAGSRNQPQHF

size: NA
D: NA
V: TRBV5-1
J: TRBJ1-3
DNA: TGCGCCAGCAGTCCCGGACGGGACTTTAACACCATATATTTT
CDR3: CASSPGRDFNTIYF

size: NA
D: NA
V: TRBV9
J: TRBJ2-1
DNA: TGTGCCAGCAGCCTTTCTTGGGGGCTCCCCAATGAGCAGTTCTTC
CDR3: CASSLSWGLPNEQFF

size: NA
D: NA
V: TRBV27
J: TRBJ1-1
DNA: TGTGCCAGCAGCCCCAGGTACCTTCTGAACACTGAAGCTTTCTTT
CDR3: CASSPRYLLNTEAFF

size: NA
D: TRBD1
V: TRBV9
J: TRBJ1-3
DNA: TGTGCCAGCAGCGTCGGACAGGGGGTAGGAAACACCATATATTTT
CDR3: CASSVGQGVGNTIYF

size: NA
D: NA
V: TRBV18
J: TRBJ1-1
DNA: TGTGCCAGCTCACTCAACGGAGCTGAAGCTTTCTTT
CDR3: CASSLNGAEAFF

size: NA
D: NA
V: TRBV6-5
J: TRBJ2-7
DNA: TGTGCCAGCAGCCTTACCAACCTAGCCGGCGAGCAGTACTTC
CDR3: CASSLTNLAGEQYF

size: NA
D: TRBD1
V: TRBV28
J: TRBJ1-6
DNA: TGTGCCAGCAGGCCCGCAGGGGGAAGCTCCTATAATTCACCCCTCCACTTT
CDR3: CASRPAGGSSYNSPLHF

size: once
D: NA
V: TRBV12-5
J: TRBJ1-2
DNA: TGTGCTAGTGGTCCGGACAATGCTAACTATGGCTACACCTTC
CDR3: CASGPDNANYGYTF

size: NA
D: NA
V: TRBV10-3
J: TRBJ2-7
DNA: TGTGCCATCAGTGAGTTCTTCAGGGACACTTCCTACGAGCAGTACTTC
CDR3: CAISEFFRDTSYEQYF

size: NA
D: TRBD1
V: TRBV4-2
J: TRBJ1-3
DNA: TGTGCCAGCAGCCAAGTGGGACAGGGAATTGTGGACACCATATATTTT
CDR3: CASSQVGQGIVDTIYF

size: NA
D: NA
V: TRBV11-2
J: TRBJ2-2
DNA: TGTGCCAGCAGCTTAGACAGGGATACCGGGGAGCTGTTTTTT
CDR3: CASSLDRDTGELFF

size: NA
D: NA
V: TRBV2
J: TRBJ2-7
DNA: TGTGCCAGCAGTATACAGGGACCCTCGGACGAGCAGTACTTC
CDR3: CASSIQGPSDEQYF

size: NA
D: TRBD1
V: TRBV30
J: TRBJ1-1
DNA: TGTGCCTGGACCCAGGGGGAGCTAGAAGCTTTCTTT
CDR3: CAWTQGELEAFF

size: NA
D: NA
V: TRBV11-3
J: TRBJ1-1
DNA: TGTGCCAGCAGCTTGGGGGGGGATTTTGGCACTGAAGCTTTCTTT
CDR3: CASSLGGDFGTEAFF

size: once
D: NA
V: TRBV30
J: TRBJ1-5
DNA: TGTGCCTGGAGGGGAACAGGGAATCAGCCCCAGCATTTT
CDR3: CAWRGTGNQPQHF

size: NA
D: TRBD2
V: TRBV19
J: TRBJ2-1
DNA: TGTGCCAGTAGTATTAGTCCAACCTCTGGCTTATCAGCGGGGGGCTACAATGAGCAGTTCTTC
CDR3: CASSISPTSGLSAGGYNEQFF

size: NA
D: TRBD1
V: TRBV7-6
J: TRBJ2-2
DNA: TGTGCCAGCAGCTCCGCTGGGACAGGGGCAGCGAACACCGGGGAGCTGTTTTTT
CDR3: CASSSAGTGAANTGELFF

size: once
D: NA
V: TRBV5-1
J: TRBJ2-5
DNA: TGCGCCAGCAAGAGGGTGAGAGAGACCCAGTACTTC
CDR3: CASKRVRETQYF

size: NA
D: NA
V: TRBV10-2
J: TRBJ2-5
DNA: TGCGCCAGCAGTGAGGACACCCAAGAGACCCAGTACTTC
CDR3: CASSEDTQETQYF

size: few
D: TRBD2
V: TRBV7-9
J: TRBJ2-5
DNA: TGTGCCAGCAGCATGGGGGGGGAATGGACTGAGACCCAGTACTTC
CDR3: CASSMGGEWTETQYF

size: NA
D: TRBD1
V: TRBV10-3
J: TRBJ1-1
DNA: TGTGCCATCAGACCCGGGACAGAGGTCGGCGCTTTCTTT
CDR3: CAIRPGTEVGAFF